This T cell receptor (beta chain) was documented in a study of shared clonotypes between healthy human individuals (TCRdb year 2020). Study-wide context: The cohort comprised a couple of women and a few men aged 18 to 49 years. Per donor, three plates each were used for CD4 naive and CD4 memory, two for CD8 naive, and one for CD8 memory. The study deeply sequenced blood TCR repertoires of several healthy adults to estimate repertoire size and the extent of clonotype sharing between individuals. Libraries were prepared and TCR repertoires were sequenced by different laboratories using diverse techniques, in order to increase sequencing depth and limit assay-specific biases. Leukapheresis yielded between about 0.8 and 9.5 billion PBMCs per donor.

As for this clone: Its target antigen remains unknown. Base qualities are not at hand, and no much larger clone is one base apart.

The donors were healthy, HIV-negative adults with no recently reported acute infections or vaccinations. Only Caucasian adults living in Nashville, Tennessee, USA were represented among the donors. CD4+ T cells were enriched through magnetic negative selection, after which naive cells were positively selected on CD45RA and the remaining negative fraction served as the memory subset. Blood was collected by leukapheresis, and PBMCs were isolated by Ficoll-Histopaque density gradient centrifugation and then cryopreserved in liquid nitrogen vapor phase. Analytical flow cytometry was used to check the purity and quantity of every magnetically sorted T cell population. From each sorted fraction, genomic DNA was isolated and quantified by UV absorbance on a Nanodrop 2000c. TCR CDR3 regions were amplified from genomic DNA by multiplex PCR using the deep immunoSEQ assay. Genomic DNA extracted from each cell subset was distributed evenly over all wells of several immunoSEQ 96-well plates, and each plate served as one replicate. For sorted subsets, approximately 190 ng of genomic DNA, equivalent to around 29,000 T cell genomes, went into each replicate PCR. Purified libraries were measured with a Qubit 3.0 fluorometer, size-checked on a Bioanalyzer 2100, and measured again with the KAPA Library Quantification kit. A separate single-read 150-cycle Illumina NextSeq 550 flow cell was used to sequence each immunoSEQ 96-well plate. Turning to the authors' computational methods: The immunoSEQ output contained only junctional sequences without quality scores, so filtering could not match that applied to full-length reads. To assign V/J genes and CDR3, sequences were annotated using PyIR, a Python wrapper for IgBLAST v1.9, with IMGT germline references. Reads were filtered out if the reads had weak V/J assignments (E-value above 1e-6), no CDR3, stop codons, out-of-frame junctions, or ambiguous translated residues. V3J clonotypes were defined by identical inferred V gene, J gene, and CDR3 amino acid sequence. To compute the percentage overlap between repertoires, the number of shared unique clonotypes was divided by the size of the smaller repertoire. Richness of each repertoire was evaluated using RTK rarefaction, the Chao1 estimator, and Recon v2.1 estimates of unobserved clonotypes. OLGA was used to compute generation probabilities for all TCRbeta clonotypes that the gDNA method yielded from several donors. Held by TCRdb, this immuneACCESS table contains in-frame sequences only and omits some clones. Under half of the omission traces to an unresolved V gene where checked; the cause of the rest is unknown. That table furnishes V, J and clone size, whereas the DNA furnished D and trimming. The sample table holds about 2.3 million clones, of which 85% to 95% were seen once. The ten largest clones represent 0.39% of the sample.

Paper-wide results and their limitations: Sampling was restricted to blood, and TCR repertoires in tissues likely differ from the TCR repertoires found in blood. Compared with non-shared clonotypes, the clonotypes found in all four sorted-subset donors had higher generation probabilities. Pairwise subsampling indicated that sequencing depth was expected to affect the degree of clonotype sharing among donors. Rarefaction of sorted-subset datasets indicated incomplete sequencing despite the large sequencing depth. Naive subsets generally had larger estimated clonotype richness than memory subsets. Across several donors, about 5% of naive CD4, 3% to 3.5% of naive CD8, about 2% of memory CD4, and over 0.35% of memory CD8 clonotypes were shared. Because the study included a small number of donors, the genetic and exposure-history diversity represented was limited.

Input material: naive CD4+ T cells from PBMCs. The intended sense of this specimen's cell subset or site label: CD45RA+ positively selected. This sequence was found in a man between 18 and 29 years old in good health. Some clones in this sample may be carry-over from other donors' samples.

The CDR3 region has the sequence CASSQDWPSGRAFPDTQYF. The nucleotides read TGCGCCAGCAGCCAAGATTGGCCTAGCGGGAGGGCCTTCCCAGATACGCAGTATTTT. This sequence uses TRBV4-1 and TRBJ2-3, with 12 bases matching TRBD2. The CDR3 starts with the cysteine, ends with the phenylalanine, and has 19 residues. Just CDR3 DNA is preserved here, 57 bases in frame from base 1. V loses 0 bases at its end and J loses 4 bases; junction bases beyond the gene matches: 11. CDR1 and CDR2, looked up from the germline V gene, are MGHRA and YSYEKL.